A selection of T cell receptor beta chains follows, all from one sample in a study of blood T cell repertoires in COVID-19. TCRdb keeps only in-frame clones here, not all; method: immunoSEQ multiplex PCR. The table includes under 250,000 clones, 89% detected once. The sequencing sample was made of peripheral blood. The receptor source for this set is a man between 60 and 75 years old who had recovered from COVID-19. Each CDR3 is given without its conserved first and last residue. The order of the fields is CDR3 length, J gene, V gene, CDR3 protein.

10 TRBJ2-7 TRBV7-9 ASSSVRYEQY
12 TRBJ2-2 TRBV5-1 ASSEGAGAGELF
13 TRBJ2-1 TRBV5-1 ASSSLAGGNGEQF
14 TRBJ1-1 TRBV9 ASSVKPTGRNTEAF
12 TRBJ1-5 TRBV7-8 ASSPRRGDQPQH
13 TRBJ2-1 TRBV12-5 ASGRGAGAGNEQF
12 TRBJ1-2 TRBV19 ASSMYFGGADYT
14 TRBJ2-5 TRBV18 ASSPLTSGMRETQY
13 TRBJ1-1 TRBV3-1/TRBV3-2 ASSKTGGLGTEAF
12 TRBJ1-1 TRBV7-9 ASSLQGAGTEAF
14 TRBJ2-7 TRBV28 ASSLGRRGRPYEQY